The source of this T cell receptor (beta chain) is a study of CD8+ T cells in alopecia areata. Study details: At a dose of 5 to 10 mg twice daily, oral tofacitinib was given to treated patients. The study, taken as a whole, reports: Scalp specimens additionally yield sequences from normal skin's resident alphabeta T cells. Lesional tissue from the scalp (especially in alopecia totalis/universalis) showed higher clonality than normal scalp.

Obtained from alopecia areata patients were lesional scalp punch biopsies along with peripheral blood. On this clone: Its antigen remains unidentified.

Reverse transcribed after extraction, RNA yielded cDNA as the sequencing template. Repertoires were generated with immunoSEQ multiplex PCR, while TCRdb's copy carries only in-frame clones and drops some. This table holds thousands of clones, almost 65% found once. From germline, CDR1 is SGHTA and CDR2 FQGNSA. V gave up 3 bases and J gave up 7 bases, with 7 bases separating them. CDR3 length: 12 residues. The TCR sequence derives from a human donor with alopecia areata. Sample: skin, taken at week 0. The chain couples TRBV7-2 to TRBJ2-1, with D hard to call. The CDR3 DNA reads TGTGCCAGCAGCTTCGGGTGGAATGAGCAGTTCTTC. Translation: CASSFGWNEQFF.